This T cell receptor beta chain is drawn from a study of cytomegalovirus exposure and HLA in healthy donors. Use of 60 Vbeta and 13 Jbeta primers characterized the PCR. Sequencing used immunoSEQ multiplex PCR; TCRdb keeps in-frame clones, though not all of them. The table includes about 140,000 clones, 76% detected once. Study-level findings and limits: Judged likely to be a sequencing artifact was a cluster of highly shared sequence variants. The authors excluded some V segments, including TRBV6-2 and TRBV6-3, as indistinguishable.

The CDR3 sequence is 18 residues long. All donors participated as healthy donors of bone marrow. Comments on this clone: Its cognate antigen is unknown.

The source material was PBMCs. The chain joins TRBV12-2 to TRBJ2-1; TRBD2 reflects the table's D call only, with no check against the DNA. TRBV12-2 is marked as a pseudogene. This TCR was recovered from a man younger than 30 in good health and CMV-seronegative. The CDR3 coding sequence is TGTGCAAGTCGCACAAGCAGGGTCGGGACTAGCGGATACAATGAGCAGTTCTTC. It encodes CASRTSRVGTSGYNEQFF.